The TCR beta chain described here comes from a study of blood T cell repertoires in COVID-19. Study background: Sites across the United States, Italy and Spain contributed samples from acute and convalescent COVID-19. Nucleic acid was either cDNA or gDNA, and it came from T cells, B-cell-depleted T cells, or PBMCs.

Measured with immunoSEQ multiplex PCR; TCRdb has only the in-frame clones, and not every one. The sample contains around 150,000 clones, 80% to 95% of which appear only once. The germline gives CDR1 DFQATT, CDR2 SNEGSKA (reference sequence). V dropped 7 bases and J dropped 4 bases, with 10 bases sitting between them. This CDR3 spans 11 amino acids. The chain links TRBV20-1 to TRBJ2-5, with a weak D call TRBD2 (5 bases). Sequenced material: peripheral blood. This receptor was identified in a woman between 45 and 60 years old with acute or convalescent COVID-19. The CDR3 DNA sequence: TGCAGTGGGGCTAGCCCAGAGACCCAGTACTTC. Protein: CSGASPETQYF.